Listed here are 8 T cell receptor beta chains from one sample, sequenced in a study of T-cell reconstitution after alpha-beta-depleted transplantation in children (dated by TCRdb to about 2016). The intended sense of this specimen's treatment or condition label: allogeneic hematopoietic cell transplantation with graft depleted of TCRalphabeta T cells and CD19 B cells. Libraries were constructed by PCR. Sequenced using an Illumina HiSeq 2500. TCR library preparation used molecular barcoding, with unique molecular identifiers applied to normalize quantification of the TCRbeta repertoire. TCRdb reprocessed the public reads (quality trimming at Q25 with fastp, clone calling with MiXCR) and kept in-frame beta chains. Duplicate CDR3 protein sequences are folded into a single record with the most common DNA and genes. The sample contains over 45,000 distinct CDR3 sequences, roughly 45% of them found a single time. 98% of the sample goes to the ten largest clones.

The input for sequencing was PBMCs, mostly from graft donor cells, taken 360 days after TCRalphabeta/CD19-depleted stem cell transplant. Source of these receptors: a male patient aged 10 to 17 who had a stem cell transplant for acute lymphoblastic leukemia, so the T cells may come from the graft donor.

The V call is TRBV10-3, the J call TRBJ2-5, with 8 bases aligning to TRBD2. The CDR3 is made up of 13 amino acids. J lost 7 bases, V lost 8 bases, and 9 bases had no gene match. Germline CDR1 and CDR2: ENHRY and SYGVKD. CDR3 loop: CAIGPGGPGTQYF. The CDR3, as DNA: TGTGCCATCGGTCCGGGAGGGCCGGGGACCCAGTACTTC.

The rearrangement uses TRBV9 and TRBJ2-4; D possibly corresponds to TRBD1 (5 bases). Germline CDR1 and CDR2: SGDLS and YYNGEE. The CDR3 is made up of 14 amino acids. Trimming took off 0 bases at V and 7 bases at J, with 11 bases between the two ends. The CDR3 DNA is TGTGCCAGCAGCGTAGAAACAGGCGAGAACATTCAGTACTTC. This sequence encodes CASSVETGENIQYF.

This rearrangement joins TRBV6-1 to TRBJ2-3, with TRBD2 matching 12 bases. With 6 bases clipped from V and 8 bases from J, the junction kept 9 bases outside the gene matches. The CDR3 runs to 15 residues. Germline V CDR1 and CDR2: MNHNS, SASEGT. CDR3 sequence (DNA): TGTGCCAGCAGCCCCGGACTAGCGGGGTCAGTTACGCAGTATTTT. Its protein product is CASSPGLAGSVTQYF.

V usage is TRBV12-3 or TRBV12-4 and J usage is TRBJ1-1; a weak D match, TRBD1 (6 bases). There are 16 residues in the CDR3. With 4 bases removed from V and 8 bases from J, the gap between germline ends came to 23 bases. CDR3 sequence (DNA): TGTGCCAGCAGTTCTCCCCTTACTTCAGGGGCCAAGGAAGCTTTCTTT. This translates into CASSSPLTSGAKEAFF.

This clonotype showed up just a few times. V is TRBV6-1 and J is TRBJ2-4; tentative D call: TRBD2 (5 bases). V dropped 8 bases and J dropped 4 bases, with 15 bases sitting between them. The CDR3 is made up of 14 amino acids. Per the germline V gene, CDR1 is MNHNS and CDR2 is SASEGT. CDR3 region: CASYTRRGKNIQYF. In nucleotides, the CDR3 is TGTGCCAGCTACACCCGCAGAGGGAAAAACATTCAGTACTTC.

This chain connects TRBV20-1 to TRBJ2-1, with 12 bases lining up with TRBD2. The CDR3 has 16 amino acids. With 0 bases clipped from V and 8 bases from J, the junction kept 8 bases outside the gene matches. Germline V lookup: CDR1 DFQATT, CDR2 SNEGSKA (reference sequence). The CDR3 region is CSARDYRLAGDDEQFF. The CDR3 coding sequence is TGCAGTGCTAGAGATTACAGACTAGCGGGAGACGATGAGCAGTTCTTC.

The rearrangement uses TRBV11-3 and TRBJ2-1; TRBD2 is a possible D gene (6 bases). The ends were cut back, 5 bases at V and 7 bases at J, with 12 bases in the middle. Germline-derived CDR1 and CDR2 are SGHNT and YENEEA. This CDR3 is 13 amino acids long. The chain's CDR3 is CASSISGPNEQFF. For the CDR3, the DNA is TGTGCCAGCAGCATTAGCGGCCCGAATGAGCAGTTCTTC.

The J gene is TRBJ2-7, the V gene TRBV27; either TRBD1 or TRBD2 may fit D (6 bases each). Trimming pared 5 bases from V and 7 bases from J, leaving 12 bases between. Germline V gives CDR1 MNHEY, CDR2 SMNVEV (reference sequence). CDR3 length: 12 amino acids. The CDR3 bases are TGTGCCAGCAGTATCACAGGGAGGGAGCAGTACTTC. Translation: CASSITGREQYF.